This passage covers 11 T cell receptor beta chains from one sample sequenced in a study of a mutant IDH1 vaccine in newly diagnosed glioma. Time point given: baseline, week 1 (first vaccination visit). The treatment is: pre-vaccination baseline after standard-of-care therapy. The repertoire was sequenced with immunoSEQ multiplex PCR; TCRdb's copy has only in-frame clones and lacks some. The table shows around 56,000 clones, with more than 85% occurring only once. This sample comprised PBMCs, obtained from a glioma patient treated with radiotherapy, temozolomide or both. Receptors were obtained from a man in his forties or fifties with glioma.

V and J are TRBV9 and TRBJ2-2, with 9 bases matching TRBD1. Unmatched junction bases numbered 7, after V lost 0 bases and J lost 7 bases. Looked up from germline, CDR1 is SGDLS and CDR2 is YYNGEE. This CDR3 contains 16 residues. The DNA of the CDR3 is TGTGCCAGCAGCGTAGCCGGGACAGGGAAGGTCGGGGAGCTGTTTTTT. This translates into CASSVAGTGKVGELFF.

The J gene is TRBJ2-2, the V gene TRBV28; 7 bases match TRBD1. The CDR3 runs to 14 residues. J gave up 5 bases and V 3 bases, and 3 bases lay outside the gene matches. Germline CDR1 and CDR2: MDHEN and SYDVKM. The CDR3, as DNA: TGTGCCAGCAGTTTTCAGGGGGTAACCGGGGAGCTGTTTTTT. Protein sequence: CASSFQGVTGELFF.

This sequence joins TRBV11-3 and TRBJ1-1; D gene unclear. The ends were cut back, 5 bases at V and 7 bases at J, with 8 bases in the middle. Germline V lookup: CDR1 SGHNT, CDR2 YENEEA. The CDR3 contains 11 residues. CDR3 sequence (DNA): TGTGCCAGCAGCACCCGAGTTGAAGCTTTCTTT. Translation gives CASSTRVEAFF.

The CDR3: CSATSRYEQFF. For the CDR3, the DNA is TGCAGTGCAACTAGCAGGTATGAGCAGTTCTTC. V is TRBV20-1 and J is TRBJ2-1; possibly TRBD2 for D (6 bases). Germline assignment: CDR1 DFQATT and CDR2 SNEGSKA (reference sequence). Deletions cut 6 bases from V and 8 bases from J, with 11 bases between. The CDR3 loop spans 11 amino acids.

Only a few counts were recorded for this clone. The chain recombines TRBV7-8 with TRBJ2-4; 10 bases align to TRBD1. This CDR3 spans 17 amino acids. Germline lookup yields CDR1 SGHVS and CDR2 FQNEAQ. Losses at the gene ends were 1 base for V and 5 bases for J; bases not matched to a gene: 8. CDR3 DNA sequence: TGTGCCAGCAGCTTAGGGGACAGGGGACCTTACGAAAACATTCAGTACTTC. The encoded protein is CASSLGDRGPYENIQYF.

This chain uses TRBV10-3 with TRBJ2-7, with D possibly matching TRBD1 (6 bases). The CDR3 has 14 amino acids. Germline CDR1 is ENHRY and CDR2 is SYGVKD. The V end was cut by 0 bases, the J end by 7 bases, with 13 bases between. CDR3: CAISESGQPWEQYF. CDR3 DNA: TGTGCCATCAGTGAGTCGGGACAACCCTGGGAGCAGTACTTC.

The chain carries TRBV5-6 and TRBJ2-1, with 14 bases lining up with TRBD2. Germline CDR1 is SGHDT and CDR2 is YYEEEE. V lost 4 bases and J lost 7; bases outside the gene matches: 7. The CDR3 contains 16 residues. For the CDR3, the DNA is TGTGCCAGCAGCGGGGGGACTAGCGGGAGAGGGAATGAGCAGTTCTTC. Translated: CASSGGTSGRGNEQFF.

This rearrangement joins TRBV5-5 to TRBJ1-4; TRBD1 agrees at 9 bases. The CDR3 consists of 15 residues. V was pared by 4 bases and J by 8 bases, with 9 bases of the junction left unmatched. Germline V gives CDR1 SGHKS, CDR2 YYEKEE (reference sequence). The CDR3 loop is CASSPSDRGGEKLFF. CDR3 in DNA: TGTGCCAGCAGCCCCTCGGACAGGGGAGGGGAAAAACTGTTTTTT.

The chain couples TRBV18 to TRBJ2-1; no definite D call. Trimming cost V 4 bases and J 7 bases, with 17 bases left between them. The germline gives CDR1 KGHSH, CDR2 LQKENI. The CDR3 loop spans 15 amino acids. CDR3 sequence: CASSRPAGTSNEQFF. Here the CDR3 DNA reads TGTGCCAGCTCACGCCCTGCAGGTACCTCTAATGAGCAGTTCTTC.

The CDR3 region has the DNA TGTGCCAGCAGCTTCGCCGGGACAGGTGGAAACACCATATATTTT. Protein product: CASSFAGTGGNTIYF. The chain uses TRBV13 and TRBJ1-3; 8 nucleotides line up with TRBD1. The germline V gene encodes CDR1 PRHDT and CDR2 FYEKMQ (reference sequence). Trimming removed 3 bases from V and 3 bases from J; junction bases left unmatched: 4. CDR3 length equals 15 residues.

The chain has TRBV7-2 and TRBJ1-5; 8 bases agree with TRBD1. The CDR3 extends over 16 amino acids. The V segment lost 4 bases and the J segment 2 bases; nucleotides outside the gene matches: 7. Germline V gene lookup returns CDR1 SGHTA and CDR2 FQGNSA. CDR3 loop: CASSSTGGRGNQPQHF. The CDR3 DNA reads TGTGCCAGCAGCTCCACAGGGGGTCGAGGCAATCAGCCCCAGCATTTT.